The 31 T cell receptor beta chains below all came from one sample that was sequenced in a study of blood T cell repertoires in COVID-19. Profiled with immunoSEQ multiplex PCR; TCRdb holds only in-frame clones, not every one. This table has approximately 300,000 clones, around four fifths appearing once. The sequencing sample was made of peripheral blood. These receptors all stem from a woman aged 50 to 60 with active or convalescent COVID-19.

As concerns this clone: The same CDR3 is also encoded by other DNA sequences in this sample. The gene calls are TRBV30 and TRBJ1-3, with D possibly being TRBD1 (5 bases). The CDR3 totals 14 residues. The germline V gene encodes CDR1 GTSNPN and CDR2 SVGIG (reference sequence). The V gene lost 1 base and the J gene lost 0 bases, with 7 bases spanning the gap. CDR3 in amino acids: CAWSAGGSGNTIYF. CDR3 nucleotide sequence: TGTGCCTGGAGTGCGGGGGGCTCTGGAAACACCATATATTTT.

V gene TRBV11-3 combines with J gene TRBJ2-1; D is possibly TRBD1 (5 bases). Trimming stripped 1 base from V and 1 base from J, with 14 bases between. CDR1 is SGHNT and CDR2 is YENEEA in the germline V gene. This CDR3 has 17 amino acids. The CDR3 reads CASSLGKQQESYNEQFF. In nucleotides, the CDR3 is TGTGCCAGCAGCTTAGGAAAGCAACAGGAGTCCTACAATGAGCAGTTCTTC.

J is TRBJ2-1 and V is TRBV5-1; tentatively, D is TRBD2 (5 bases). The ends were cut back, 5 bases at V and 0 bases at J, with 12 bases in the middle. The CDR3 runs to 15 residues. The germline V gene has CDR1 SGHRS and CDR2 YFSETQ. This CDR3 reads CASSPLGSSYNEQFF. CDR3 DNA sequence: TGCGCCAGCAGTCCTTTGGGGAGCTCCTACAATGAGCAGTTCTTC.

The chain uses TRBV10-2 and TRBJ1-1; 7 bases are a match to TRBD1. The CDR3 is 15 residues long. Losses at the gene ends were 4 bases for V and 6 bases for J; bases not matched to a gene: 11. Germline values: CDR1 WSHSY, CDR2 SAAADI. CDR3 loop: CASSAAGQRIAEAFF. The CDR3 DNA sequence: TGCGCCAGCAGTGCGGCGGGACAGCGGATCGCTGAAGCTTTCTTT.

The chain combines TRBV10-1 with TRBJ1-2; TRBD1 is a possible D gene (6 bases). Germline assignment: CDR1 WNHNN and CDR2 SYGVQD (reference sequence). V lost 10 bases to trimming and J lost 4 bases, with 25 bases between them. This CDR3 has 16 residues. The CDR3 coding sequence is TGCGCCAAACTTAAGCGGGACAAAGAACAAGGCTATGGCTACACCTTC. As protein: CAKLKRDKEQGYGYTF.

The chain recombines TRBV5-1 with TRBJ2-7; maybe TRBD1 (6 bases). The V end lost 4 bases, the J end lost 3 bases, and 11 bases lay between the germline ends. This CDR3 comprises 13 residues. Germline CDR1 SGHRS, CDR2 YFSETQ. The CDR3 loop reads CASSQGQSYEQYF. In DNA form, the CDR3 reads TGCGCCAGCAGCCAAGGACAGAGCTACGAGCAGTACTTC.

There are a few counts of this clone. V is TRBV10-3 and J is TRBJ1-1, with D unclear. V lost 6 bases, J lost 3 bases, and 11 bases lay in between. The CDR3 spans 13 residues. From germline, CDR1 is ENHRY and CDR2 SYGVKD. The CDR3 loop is CAISPKRDTEAFF. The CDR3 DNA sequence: TGTGCCATCAGCCCCAAAAGAGACACTGAAGCTTTCTTT.

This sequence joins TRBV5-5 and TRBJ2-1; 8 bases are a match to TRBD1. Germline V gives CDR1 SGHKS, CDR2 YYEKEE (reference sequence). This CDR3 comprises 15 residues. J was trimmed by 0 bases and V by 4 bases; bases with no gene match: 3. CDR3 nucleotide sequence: TGTGCCAGCAGCGTTGGGACAGGCTCCTACAATGAGCAGTTCTTC. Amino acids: CASSVGTGSYNEQFF.

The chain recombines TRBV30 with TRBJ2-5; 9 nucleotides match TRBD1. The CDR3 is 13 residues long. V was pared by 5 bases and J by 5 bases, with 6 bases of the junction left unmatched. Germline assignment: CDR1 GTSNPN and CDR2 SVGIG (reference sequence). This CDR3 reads CAWGTGNRETQYF. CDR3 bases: TGTGCCTGGGGGACAGGGAATCGGGAGACCCAGTACTTC.

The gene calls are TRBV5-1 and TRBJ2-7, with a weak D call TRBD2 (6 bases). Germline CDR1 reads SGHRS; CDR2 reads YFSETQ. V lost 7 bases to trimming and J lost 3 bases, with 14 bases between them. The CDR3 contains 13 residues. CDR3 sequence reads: CASARLGHYEQYF. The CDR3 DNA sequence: TGCGCCAGCGCACGACTAGGGCACTACGAGCAGTACTTC.

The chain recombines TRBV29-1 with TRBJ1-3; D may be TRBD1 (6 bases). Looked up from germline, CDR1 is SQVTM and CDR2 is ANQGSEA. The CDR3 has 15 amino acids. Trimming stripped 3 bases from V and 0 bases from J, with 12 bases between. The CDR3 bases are TGCAGCGTTGACGTCGGGGACAACTCTGGAAACACCATATATTTT. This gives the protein CSVDVGDNSGNTIYF.

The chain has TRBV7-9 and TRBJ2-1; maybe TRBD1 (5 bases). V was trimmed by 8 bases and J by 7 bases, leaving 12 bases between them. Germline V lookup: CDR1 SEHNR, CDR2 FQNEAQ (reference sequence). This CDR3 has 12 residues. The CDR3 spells CASGQGGNEQFF. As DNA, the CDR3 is TGTGCCAGCGGGCAGGGTGGTAATGAGCAGTTCTTC. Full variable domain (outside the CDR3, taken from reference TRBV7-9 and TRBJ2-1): DTGVSQNPRHKITKRGQNVTFRCDPISEHNRLYWYRQTLGQGPEFLTYFQNEAQLEKSRLLSDRFSAERPKGSFSTLEIQRTEQGDSAMYLCASGQGGNEQFFGPGTRLTVL.

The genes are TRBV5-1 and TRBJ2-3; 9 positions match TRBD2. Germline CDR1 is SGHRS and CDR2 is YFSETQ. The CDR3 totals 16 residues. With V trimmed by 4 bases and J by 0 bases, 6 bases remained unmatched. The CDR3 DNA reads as TGCGCCAGCAGCACCACTCTAGCGGGAAGCACAGATACGCAGTATTTT. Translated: CASSTTLAGSTDTQYF.

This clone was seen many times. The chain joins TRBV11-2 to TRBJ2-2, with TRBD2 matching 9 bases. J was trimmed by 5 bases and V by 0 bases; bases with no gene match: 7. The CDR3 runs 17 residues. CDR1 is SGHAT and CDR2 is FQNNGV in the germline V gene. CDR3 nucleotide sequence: TGTGCCAGCAGCTTAGATCCTGGACTAGCGAGGACCGGGGAGCTGTTTTTT. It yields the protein CASSLDPGLARTGELFF.

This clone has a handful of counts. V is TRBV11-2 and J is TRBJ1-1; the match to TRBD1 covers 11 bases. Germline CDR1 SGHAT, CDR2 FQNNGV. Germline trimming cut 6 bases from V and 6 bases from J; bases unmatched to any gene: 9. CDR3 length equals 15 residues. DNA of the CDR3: TGTGCCAGCAGTCAACGGACAGGGGGCTTGCCTGAAGCTTTCTTT. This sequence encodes CASSQRTGGLPEAFF.

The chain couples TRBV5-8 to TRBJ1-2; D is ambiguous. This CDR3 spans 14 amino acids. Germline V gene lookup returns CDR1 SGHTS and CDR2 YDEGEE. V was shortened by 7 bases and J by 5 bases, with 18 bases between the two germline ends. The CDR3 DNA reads TGTGCCAGCCTTGACTGGTTCAGGAGGTATGGCTACACCTTC. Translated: CASLDWFRRYGYTF.

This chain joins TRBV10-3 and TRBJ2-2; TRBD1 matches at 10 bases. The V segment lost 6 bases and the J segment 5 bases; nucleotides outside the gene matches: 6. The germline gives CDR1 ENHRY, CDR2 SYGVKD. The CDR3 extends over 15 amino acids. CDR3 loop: CAIRIGQGGTGELFF. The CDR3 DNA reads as TGTGCCATCAGGATTGGACAGGGGGGTACCGGGGAGCTGTTTTTT.

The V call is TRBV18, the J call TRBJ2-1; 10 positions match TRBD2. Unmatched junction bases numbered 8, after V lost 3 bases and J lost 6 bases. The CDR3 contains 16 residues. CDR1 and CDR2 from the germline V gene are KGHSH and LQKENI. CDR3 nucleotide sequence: TGTGCCAGCTCACCTAAGACACTAGCGGGATTCAATGAGCAGTTCTTC. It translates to CASSPKTLAGFNEQFF.

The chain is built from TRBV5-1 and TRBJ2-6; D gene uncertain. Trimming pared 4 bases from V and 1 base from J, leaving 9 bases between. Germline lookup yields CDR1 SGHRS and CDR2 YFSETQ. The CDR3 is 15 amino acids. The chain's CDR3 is CASSRIVSGANVLTF. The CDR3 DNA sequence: TGCGCCAGCAGCCGTATTGTTTCTGGGGCCAACGTCCTGACTTTC.

Written as DNA, the CDR3 is TGCGCCAGCAGCTCGGTTGATGGTGTCTTCACAGATACGCAGTATTTT. Encoded protein: CASSSVDGVFTDTQYF. The chain is built from TRBV5-1 and TRBJ2-3, with D unresolved. The V gene lost 3 bases and the J gene lost 2 bases, with 16 bases spanning the gap. Germline V gives CDR1 SGHRS, CDR2 YFSETQ. This CDR3 is 16 amino acids long.

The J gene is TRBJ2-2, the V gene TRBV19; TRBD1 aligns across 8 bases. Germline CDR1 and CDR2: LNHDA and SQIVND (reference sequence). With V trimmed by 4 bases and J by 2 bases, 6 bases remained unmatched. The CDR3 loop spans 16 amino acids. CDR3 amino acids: CASSTDRGGNTGELFF. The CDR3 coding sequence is TGTGCCAGTAGTACTGACAGGGGAGGAAACACCGGGGAGCTGTTTTTT.

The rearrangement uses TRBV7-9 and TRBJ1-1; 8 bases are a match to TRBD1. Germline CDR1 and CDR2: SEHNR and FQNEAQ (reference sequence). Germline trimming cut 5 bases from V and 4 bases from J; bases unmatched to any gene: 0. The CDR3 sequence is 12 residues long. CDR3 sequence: CASSGQGTEAFF. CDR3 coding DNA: TGTGCCAGCAGCGGACAGGGCACTGAAGCTTTCTTT.

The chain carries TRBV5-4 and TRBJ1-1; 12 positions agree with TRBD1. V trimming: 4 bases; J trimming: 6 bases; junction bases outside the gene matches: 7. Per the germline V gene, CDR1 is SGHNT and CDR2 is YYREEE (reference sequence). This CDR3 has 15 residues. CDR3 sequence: CASSRHGTGGSEAFF. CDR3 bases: TGTGCCAGCAGCCGTCACGGGACAGGGGGCTCTGAAGCTTTCTTT.

DNA of the CDR3: TGTGCCAGCAGACAGGCCGGGACTAGCGTCAAAGAGCAGTTCTTC. Translating gives CASRQAGTSVKEQFF. This rearrangement joins TRBV7-9 to TRBJ2-1; TRBD2 matches 10 bases. J gave up 10 bases and V 6 bases, and 12 bases lay outside the gene matches. Looked up from germline, CDR1 is SEHNR and CDR2 is FQNEAQ (reference sequence). The CDR3 is 15 amino acids.

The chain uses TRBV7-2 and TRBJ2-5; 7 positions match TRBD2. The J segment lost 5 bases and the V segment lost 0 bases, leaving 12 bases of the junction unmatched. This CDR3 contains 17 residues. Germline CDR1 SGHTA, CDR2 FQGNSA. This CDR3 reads CASSLALRLAESETQYF. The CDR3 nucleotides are TGTGCCAGCAGCTTAGCGCTAAGGCTAGCGGAGTCCGAGACCCAGTACTTC.

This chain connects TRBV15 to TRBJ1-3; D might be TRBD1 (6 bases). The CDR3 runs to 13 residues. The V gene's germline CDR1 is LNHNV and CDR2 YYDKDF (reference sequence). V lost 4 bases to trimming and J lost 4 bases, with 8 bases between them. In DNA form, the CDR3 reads TGTGCCACCAGCACCGGGACAGGAAACACCATATATTTT. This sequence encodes CATSTGTGNTIYF.

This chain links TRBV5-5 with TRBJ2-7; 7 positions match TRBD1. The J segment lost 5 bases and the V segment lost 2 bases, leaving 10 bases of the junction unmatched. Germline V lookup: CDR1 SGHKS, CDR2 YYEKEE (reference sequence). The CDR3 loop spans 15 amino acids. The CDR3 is CASSFTGTETHEQYF. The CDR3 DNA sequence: TGTGCCAGCAGCTTCACCGGGACAGAAACCCACGAGCAGTACTTC.

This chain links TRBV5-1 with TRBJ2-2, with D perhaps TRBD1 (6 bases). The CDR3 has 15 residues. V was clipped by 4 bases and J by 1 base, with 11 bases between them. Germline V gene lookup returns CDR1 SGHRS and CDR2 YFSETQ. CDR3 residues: CASSDKTGNTGELFF. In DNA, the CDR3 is TGCGCCAGCAGCGATAAGACAGGGAACACCGGGGAGCTGTTTTTT.

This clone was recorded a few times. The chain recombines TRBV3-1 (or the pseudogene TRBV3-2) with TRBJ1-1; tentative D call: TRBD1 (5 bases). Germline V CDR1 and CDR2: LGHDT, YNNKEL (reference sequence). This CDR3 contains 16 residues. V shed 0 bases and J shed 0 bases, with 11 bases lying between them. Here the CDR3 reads CASSQDRGKVNTEAFF. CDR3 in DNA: TGTGCCAGCAGCCAAGATCGGGGGAAGGTGAACACTGAAGCTTTCTTT.

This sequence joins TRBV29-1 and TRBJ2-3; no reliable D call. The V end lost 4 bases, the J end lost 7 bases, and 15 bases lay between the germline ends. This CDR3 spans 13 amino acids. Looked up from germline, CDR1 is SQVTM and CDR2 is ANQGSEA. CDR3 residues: CSVGRGVVNTQYF. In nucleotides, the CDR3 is TGCAGCGTTGGGCGAGGTGTGGTGAATACGCAGTATTTT.

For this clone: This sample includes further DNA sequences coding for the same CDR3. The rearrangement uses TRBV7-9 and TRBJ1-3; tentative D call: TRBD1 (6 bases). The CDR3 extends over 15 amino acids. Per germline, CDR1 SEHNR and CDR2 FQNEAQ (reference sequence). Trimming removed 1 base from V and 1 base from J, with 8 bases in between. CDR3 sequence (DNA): TGTGCCAGCAGCTTAGTCACAGGGTCTGGAAACACCATATATTTT. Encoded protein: CASSLVTGSGNTIYF.